These T cell receptor beta chains were read from a single sample in a study of T cells in tumors and immune-related adverse events. The table came from immunoSEQ multiplex PCR; TCRdb's copy has only in-frame clones and leaves some out. The sample shows about 10,000 clones, about 90% of them seen only once. Here the sequenced sample was lymph node tissue, taken from a patient treated with anti-PD-1 therapy. Receptors originate from a female donor with metastatic renal cell carcinoma. The CDR3 runs from the conserved cysteine through the conserved F or W. A D gene is named only where the DNA matches it firmly.

CDR3 DNA	CDR3 protein	D gene	V gene	J gene
TGTGCCAGCAGCCAGGGGACAGGGGGCGTCGAGACCCAGTACTTC	CASSQGTGGVETQYF	TRBD1	TRBV5-4	TRBJ2-5
TGTGCCAGCAGCTTAGAGTGGGATTCGGATACGCAGTATTTT	CASSLEWDSDTQYF	.	TRBV7-8	TRBJ2-3
TGTGCCAGCAGTATGGAGACAGGGGACACTGAAGCTTTCTTT	CASSMETGDTEAFF	TRBD1	TRBV2	TRBJ1-1
TGTGCCAGCAGCTTAGGGGCAGGTTCAGACTACGAGCAGTACTTC	CASSLGAGSDYEQYF	.	TRBV7-2	TRBJ2-7
TGTGCCAGCAGCTGGTTGGGCCAAGAGACCCAGTACTTC	CASSWLGQETQYF	.	TRBV5-4	TRBJ2-5
TGTGCCAGCAGCCAGAGAGAGACCCAGTACTTC	CASSQRETQYF	.	TRBV14	TRBJ2-5
TGTGCCAGCAGTTACTCGGCAGGATTTCCAGTGGACACCATATATTTT	CASSYSAGFPVDTIYF	.	TRBV6-5	TRBJ1-3
TGTGCCAGCAGCCCCGCCTACGAGCAGTACTTC	CASSPAYEQYF	.	TRBV5-8	TRBJ2-7
TGTGCCAGGGGGACAGGGGTAGGCACCGGGGAGCTGTTTTTT	CARGTGVGTGELFF	TRBD1	TRBV6-1	TRBJ2-2
TGTGCCAGCAAAGTCGGGCGGACACAAGAGACCCAGTACTTC	CASKVGRTQETQYF	.	TRBV2	TRBJ2-5
TGTGCCAGCAGCTCCACCCGGGACAGGGGTGAAGATGAGCAGTTCTTC	CASSSTRDRGEDEQFF	TRBD1	TRBV13	TRBJ2-1
TGTGCCAGCAGCAAAGTTGAAAGGGGATCAATGAACACTGAAGCTTTCTTT	CASSKVERGSMNTEAFF	.	TRBV21-1	TRBJ1-1
TGTGCCAGCAGCTTAGGGGCGGGGGGGTACCAAGAGACCCAGTACTTC	CASSLGAGGYQETQYF	TRBD2	TRBV11-2	TRBJ2-5
TGTGCCAGCAGCCAGGACAGGGGTTGGGACACTGAAGCTTTCTTT	CASSQDRGWDTEAFF	TRBD1	TRBV5-4	TRBJ1-1
TGTGCCAGCAGTGCCGACTCTGGAAACACCATATATTTT	CASSADSGNTIYF	.	TRBV6-1	TRBJ1-3
TGTGCCAGCTCACCAAGGAGGTTGGCAGGGGTTACTGAAGCTTTCTTT	CASSPRRLAGVTEAFF	.	TRBV18	TRBJ1-1
TGTGCCAGCAGTAGGGGGATGTTGGACTATGGCTACACCTTC	CASSRGMLDYGYTF	.	TRBV6-6	TRBJ1-2